A single sample gave rise to the 14 T cell receptor beta chains below, sequenced in a study of siplizumab effects on memory and regulatory T cells. TCRdb keeps only in-frame clones here, not all; method: immunoSEQ multiplex PCR. Here the sample spans more than 85,000 clones, around 95% being singletons. The material sequenced was Tregs sorted from blood. Source of these receptors: a human donor in good health.

The chain has TRBV9 and TRBJ2-1; D unresolved. The germline CDR1 and CDR2 sequences are SGDLS and YYNGEE. V was clipped by 4 bases and J by 7 bases, with 15 bases between them. This CDR3 comprises 14 residues. The CDR3 spells CASSPRSSRNEQFF. As DNA, the CDR3 is TGTGCCAGCAGCCCTAGGTCCAGTAGGAATGAGCAGTTCTTC.

The chain is built from TRBV11-3 and TRBJ2-7; D is unclear. V was trimmed by 0 bases and J by 6 bases, leaving 6 bases between them. CDR1 is SGHNT and CDR2 is YENEEA in the germline V gene. The CDR3 spans 12 residues. The CDR3 DNA is TGTGCCAGCAGCTTAGATAGAGGCGAGCAGTACTTC. Translation: CASSLDRGEQYF.

V and J are TRBV5-5 and TRBJ1-2; D not certain. This CDR3 has 13 amino acids. From germline, CDR1 is SGHKS and CDR2 YYEKEE (reference sequence). The V end was cut by 0 bases, the J end by 7 bases, with 10 bases between. CDR3 region: CASSLERVRGYTF. CDR3 nucleotides: TGTGCCAGCAGCTTGGAGAGGGTGCGTGGCTACACCTTC.

The gene calls are TRBV5-5 and TRBJ2-7, with a weak D call TRBD1 (6 bases). Germline V gene sequence: CDR1 SGHKS, CDR2 YYEKEE (reference sequence). The CDR3 spans 14 residues. V was clipped by 4 bases and J by 2 bases, with 13 bases between them. CDR3 in DNA: TGTGCCAGCAGCCTACAGGGTCCCCCCTACGAGCAGTACTTC. Amino acid sequence: CASSLQGPPYEQYF.

The rearrangement uses TRBV7-2 and TRBJ2-5; 10 nucleotides line up with TRBD2. This CDR3 spans 18 amino acids. V dropped 3 bases and J dropped 2; count of bases not matched to a gene: 12. Germline-derived CDR1 and CDR2 are SGHTA and FQGNSA. For the CDR3, the DNA is TGTGCCAGCAGCTTTGAAGCCCTCGTACTAGCGGGACAAGAGACCCAGTACTTC. This translates into CASSFEALVLAGQETQYF.

The rearrangement uses TRBV5-1 and TRBJ2-5, with D perhaps matching TRBD2 (5 bases). The CDR3 runs to 14 residues. Germline V gene data show CDR1 as SGHRS and CDR2 as YFSETQ. Trimming took off 4 bases at V and 0 bases at J, with 10 bases between the two ends. The CDR3 protein is CASSKGAYQETQYF. The DNA for the CDR3 is TGCGCCAGCAGCAAGGGAGCCTACCAAGAGACCCAGTACTTC.

The J gene is TRBJ2-5, the V gene TRBV2; perhaps D is TRBD1 or TRBD2 (5 bases each). Deletions cut 5 bases from V and 13 bases from J, with 20 bases between. This CDR3 spans 13 amino acids. Per the germline V gene, CDR1 is SNHLY and CDR2 is FYNNEI. The CDR3 bases are TGTGCCAGCAGTTTTATCCGGGACGGTCCTTGGTACTTC. Translating gives CASSFIRDGPWYF.

This rearrangement joins TRBV19 to TRBJ2-5; 9 nucleotides agree with TRBD2. The germline V gene has CDR1 LNHDA and CDR2 SQIVND (reference sequence). V trimming: 4 bases; J trimming: 1 base; junction bases outside the gene matches: 13. This CDR3 has 18 amino acids. DNA for the CDR3: TGTGCCAGTAGTACGACTTTAGCGGGAGTGGTCCGCCAAGAGACCCAGTACTTC. This sequence encodes CASSTTLAGVVRQETQYF.

This sequence joins TRBV5-6 and TRBJ2-5; no firm D call. The germline V gene has CDR1 SGHDT and CDR2 YYEEEE. The CDR3 has 14 amino acids. V was shortened by 0 bases and J by 0 bases, with 6 bases between the two germline ends. CDR3 DNA sequence: TGTGCCAGCAGCTTGGTGTCAGACCAAGAGACCCAGTACTTC. It translates to CASSLVSDQETQYF.

V usage is TRBV14 and J usage is TRBJ2-7; D uncertain. CDR1 is SGHDN, CDR2 FVKESK, per germline. This CDR3 is 15 amino acids long. Deletions cut 6 bases from V and 1 base from J, with 16 bases between. CDR3 nucleotides: TGTGCCAGCAGTCAACGTGAGGTGTGGTCCTACGAGCAGTACTTC. It yields the protein CASSQREVWSYEQYF.

The CDR3 region has the DNA TGTGCCATCGGGCGGGACACCTCTCCCTACGAGCAGTACTTC. This gives the protein CAIGRDTSPYEQYF. This chain connects TRBV10-3 to TRBJ2-5; D may match TRBD1 or TRBD2 (6 bases each). Near its end, the DNA agrees better with TRBJ2-7, so the J call may be wrong. Germline loops: CDR1 ENHRY, CDR2 SYGVKD. The CDR3 is made up of 14 amino acids.

V and J are TRBV30 and TRBJ1-6; possibly TRBD1 for D (6 bases). V gave up 3 bases and J gave up 13 bases, with 13 bases separating them. The germline CDR1 and CDR2 sequences are GTSNPN and SVGIG (reference sequence). This CDR3 spans 12 amino acids. The CDR3 here is CAWRPLQGPLHF. For the CDR3, the DNA is TGTGCCTGGAGGCCCCTTCAGGGGCCCCTCCACTTT.

The chain recombines TRBV7-8 with TRBJ2-7; 12 positions agree with TRBD2. This CDR3 region has 19 residues. Germline lookup yields CDR1 SGHVS and CDR2 FQNEAQ. V trimming: 5 bases; J trimming: 3 bases; junction bases outside the gene matches: 17. CDR3 amino acids: CASSPRRGRTSGKGYEQYF. Here the CDR3 DNA reads TGTGCCAGCAGCCCGAGAAGGGGCCGGACTAGCGGGAAAGGCTACGAGCAGTACTTC.

This rearrangement joins TRBV5-4 to TRBJ2-7, with D possibly being TRBD1 (6 bases). The CDR3 spans 9 residues. The germline V gene has CDR1 SGHNT and CDR2 YYREEE (reference sequence). CDR3 sequence: CGRGSEQYF. CDR3 sequence (DNA): TGTGGAAGGGGGTCCGAGCAGTACTTC.